This TCR beta chain was sequenced during a study of identifying expanded T cells in peripheral blood. General study points: Approximately two-week clone count variance significantly increased as total template count grew. Differentially abundant clones: 1 to 1.5 between replicates, approximately 16 at approximately two weeks, roughly 18 at four.

During the collection period, no donor immune events like infections were recorded. Data came from immunoSEQ multiplex PCR; TCRdb stores just in-frame clones and leaves some out. Of over 100,000 clones listed, about 91% were seen once; the top ten hold less than 15%. As regards this clone: The target antigen is unknown.

Losses at the gene ends were 5 bases for V and 0 bases for J; bases not matched to a gene: 6. This CDR3 has 16 residues. In germline, CDR1 is SGHRS, CDR2 YFSETQ. The source material was blood. The TCR comes from a person aged 18 to 70 in good health. The chain uses TRBV5-1 and TRBJ1-3, with 9 bases identical to TRBD1. CDR3 region: CASRPGQGSSGNTIYF. As DNA, the CDR3 is TGCGCCAGCAGGCCCGGACAGGGGAGCTCTGGAAACACCATATATTTT.